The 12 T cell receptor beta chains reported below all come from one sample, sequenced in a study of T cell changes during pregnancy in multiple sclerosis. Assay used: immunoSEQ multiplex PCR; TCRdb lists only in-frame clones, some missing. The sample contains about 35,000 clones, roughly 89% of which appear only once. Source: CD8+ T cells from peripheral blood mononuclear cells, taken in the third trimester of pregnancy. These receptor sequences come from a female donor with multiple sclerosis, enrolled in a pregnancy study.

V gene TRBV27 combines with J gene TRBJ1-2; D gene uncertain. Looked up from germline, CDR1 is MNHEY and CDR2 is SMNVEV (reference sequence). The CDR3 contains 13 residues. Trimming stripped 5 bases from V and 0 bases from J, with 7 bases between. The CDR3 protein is CASSPSANYGYTF. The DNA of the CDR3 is TGTGCCAGCAGTCCGTCAGCTAACTATGGCTACACCTTC.

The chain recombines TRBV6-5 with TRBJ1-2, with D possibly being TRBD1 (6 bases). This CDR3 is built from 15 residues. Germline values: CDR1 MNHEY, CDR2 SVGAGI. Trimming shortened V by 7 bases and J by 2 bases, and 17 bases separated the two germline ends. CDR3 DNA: TGTGCCAGCAACACCAGGGGCTTTAAAAACTATGGCTACACCTTC. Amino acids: CASNTRGFKNYGYTF.

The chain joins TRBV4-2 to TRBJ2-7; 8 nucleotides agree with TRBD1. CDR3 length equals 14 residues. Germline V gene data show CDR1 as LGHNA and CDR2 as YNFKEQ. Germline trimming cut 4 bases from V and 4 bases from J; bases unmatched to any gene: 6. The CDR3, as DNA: TGTGCCAGCAGCCCCAAGACAGGGGTATACGAGCAGTACTTC. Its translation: CASSPKTGVYEQYF.

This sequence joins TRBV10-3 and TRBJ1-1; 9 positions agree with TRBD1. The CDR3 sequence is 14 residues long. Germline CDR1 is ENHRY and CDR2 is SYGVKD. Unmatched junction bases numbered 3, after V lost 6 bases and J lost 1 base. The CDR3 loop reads CAISGGQGNTEAFF. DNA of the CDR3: TGTGCCATCAGCGGGGGACAGGGGAACACTGAAGCTTTCTTT.

This chain's CDR3 is CASSVGGSGGYTGELFF. The DNA of the CDR3 is TGTGCCAGCAGCGTAGGTGGTAGCGGGGGGTACACCGGGGAGCTGTTTTTT. The rearrangement uses TRBV9 and TRBJ2-2, with 10 bases fitting TRBD2. Germline loops: CDR1 SGDLS, CDR2 YYNGEE. This CDR3 has 17 residues. J was trimmed by 3 bases and V by 0 bases; bases with no gene match: 5.

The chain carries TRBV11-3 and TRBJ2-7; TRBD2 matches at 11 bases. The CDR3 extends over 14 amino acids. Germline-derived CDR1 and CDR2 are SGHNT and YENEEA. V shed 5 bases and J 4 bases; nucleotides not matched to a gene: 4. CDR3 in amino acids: CASSPGTSGYEQYF. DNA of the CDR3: TGTGCCAGCAGCCCCGGGACTAGCGGTTACGAGCAGTACTTC.

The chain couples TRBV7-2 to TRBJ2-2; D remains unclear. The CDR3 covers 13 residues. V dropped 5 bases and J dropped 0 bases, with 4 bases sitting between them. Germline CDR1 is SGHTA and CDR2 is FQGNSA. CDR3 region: CASSPANTGELFF. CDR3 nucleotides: TGTGCCAGCAGCCCCGCGAACACCGGGGAGCTGTTTTTT.

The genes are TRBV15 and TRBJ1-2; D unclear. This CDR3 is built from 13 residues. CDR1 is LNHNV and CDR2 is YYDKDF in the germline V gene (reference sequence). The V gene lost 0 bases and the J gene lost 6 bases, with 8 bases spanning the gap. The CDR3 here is CATSRDPGNGYTF. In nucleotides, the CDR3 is TGTGCCACCAGCAGAGATCCCGGGAATGGCTACACCTTC.

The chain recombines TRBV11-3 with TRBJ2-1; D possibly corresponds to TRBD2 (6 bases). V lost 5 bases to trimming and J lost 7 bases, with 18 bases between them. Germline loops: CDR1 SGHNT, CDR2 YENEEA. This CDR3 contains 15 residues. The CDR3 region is CASSRSAGMGNEQFF. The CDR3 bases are TGTGCCAGCAGCCGTAGTGCGGGGATGGGTAATGAGCAGTTCTTC.

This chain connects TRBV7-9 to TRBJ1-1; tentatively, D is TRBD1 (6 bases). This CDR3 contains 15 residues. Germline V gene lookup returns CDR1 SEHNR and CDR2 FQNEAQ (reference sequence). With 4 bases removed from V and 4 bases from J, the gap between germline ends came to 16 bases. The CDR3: CASSSPRDNPTEAFF. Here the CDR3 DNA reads TGTGCCAGCAGCTCCCCTAGGGACAACCCCACTGAAGCTTTCTTT.

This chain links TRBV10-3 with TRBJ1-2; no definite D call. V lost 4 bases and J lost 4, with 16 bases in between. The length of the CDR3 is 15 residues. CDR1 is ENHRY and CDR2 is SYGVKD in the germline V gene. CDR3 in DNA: TGTGCCATCAGTGGTTTCACCGAGGAACTCTATGGCTACACCTTC. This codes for CAISGFTEELYGYTF.

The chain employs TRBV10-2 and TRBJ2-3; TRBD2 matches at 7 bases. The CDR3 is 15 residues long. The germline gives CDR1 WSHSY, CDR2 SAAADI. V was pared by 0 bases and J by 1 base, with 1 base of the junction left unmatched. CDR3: CASSESRGGTDTQYF. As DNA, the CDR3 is TGCGCCAGCAGTGAGTCACGGGGGGGCACAGATACGCAGTATTTT.